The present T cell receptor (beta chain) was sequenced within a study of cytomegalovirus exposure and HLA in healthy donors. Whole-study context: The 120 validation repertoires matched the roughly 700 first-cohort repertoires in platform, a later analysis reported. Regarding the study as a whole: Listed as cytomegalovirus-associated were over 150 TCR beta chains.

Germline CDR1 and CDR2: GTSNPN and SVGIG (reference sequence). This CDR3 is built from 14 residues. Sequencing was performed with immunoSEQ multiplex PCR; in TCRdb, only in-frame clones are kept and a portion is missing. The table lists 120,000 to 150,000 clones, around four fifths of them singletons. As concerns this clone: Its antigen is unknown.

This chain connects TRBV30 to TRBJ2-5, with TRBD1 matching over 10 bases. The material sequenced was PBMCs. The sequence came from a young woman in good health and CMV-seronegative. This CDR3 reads CASNPGQGQETQYF. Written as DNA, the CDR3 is TGTGCTTCAAACCCGGGACAGGGGCAAGAGACCCAGTACTTC.